This T cell receptor beta chain appears in the sequencing data of a study of shared clonotypes between healthy human individuals. Together with CD45RO+ cells, CCR7-negative CD45RA+ TemRA cells were included in CD8 memory. This CDR3 is 14 amino acids long. The germline V gene has CDR1 MDHEN and CDR2 SYDVKM. V was trimmed by 3 bases and J by 3 bases, leaving 9 bases between them. Several immunoSEQ plates received, in even portions, the genomic DNA of each subset. Clones were read by immunoSEQ multiplex PCR, and TCRdb kept only the in-frame ones, dropping some. The sample comprises around 690,000 clones, less than 95% of which are singletons, and around a third rests with the top ten.

V is TRBV28 and J is TRBJ1-5; D remains unclear. What was sequenced was memory CD8+ T cells from PBMCs. The subset is: CD45RO+ cells pooled with CCR7-negative TemRA cells. This TCR came from a man aged 18 to 30 in good health. Some clones in this sample may be carry-over from other donors' samples. Written as DNA, the CDR3 is TGTGCCAGCAGTTTCTTGGACCTCAATCAGCCCCAGCATTTT. It yields the protein CASSFLDLNQPQHF. The variable domain in full, completed from reference TRBV28 and TRBJ1-5, reads DVKVTQSSRYLVKRTGEKVFLECVQDMDHENMFWYRQDPGLGLRLIYFSYDVKMKEKGDIPEGYSVSREKKERFSLILESASTNQTSMYLCASSFLDLNQPQHFGDGTRLSIL.